The 31 T cell receptor beta chains listed next were all sequenced from one sample in a study of Graves' ophthalmopathy and Graves' hyperthyroidism. Amplification of the TCR beta CDR3 regions used RNA transcripts (as template). First-round RT-PCR relied on HTBI primers, and a second-round multiplex PCR came next. TCRdb reprocessed the multiplex PCR reads via MiXCR and lists one record per CDR3 protein. The repertoire holds approximately 1.2 million distinct CDR3 sequences, with less than 45% as singletons. The sequenced sample was peripheral blood or thyroid tissue (not recorded which). Receptors originate from an adult man with Graves' hyperthyroidism.

This clonotype was seen at least ten times. The germline gene is not matched at one end of the junction; a read error may be the cause. The chain links TRBV2 to TRBJ1-2, with unresolved D. The CDR3 covers 12 residues. Per the germline V gene, CDR1 is SNHLY and CDR2 is FYNNEI. The CDR3 is CASSEASGRSPF. The CDR3 bases are TGTGCCAGCAGTGAAGCATCGGGAAGGTCCCCCTTC.

With regard to this clonotype: One end of the junction is discordant with germline, which a read error may explain. The V and J genes are TRBV7-9 and TRBJ1-4; TRBD1 matches at 8 bases. Germline V gene sequence: CDR1 SEHNR, CDR2 FQNEAQ (reference sequence). The CDR3 contains 14 residues. CDR3 sequence: CTSSLRQGSEKLFF. DNA of the CDR3: TGTACCAGCAGCTTACGACAGGGGAGTGAAAAACTGTTTTTT.

This chain connects TRBV12-3 or TRBV12-4 to TRBJ2-7; 9 positions match TRBD2. With 4 bases clipped from V and 2 bases from J, the junction kept 9 bases outside the gene matches. The CDR3 totals 16 residues. The CDR3 region is CASSSAGTSRTYEQYF. The DNA for the CDR3 is TGTGCCAGCAGTTCAGCCGGGACTAGCAGAACCTACGAGCAGTACTTC.

This clonotype was seen at least ten times. CDR3 loop: CSVIGTGKFYEQYF. CDR3 nucleotides: TGCAGCGTGATTGGGACAGGAAAGTTCTACGAGCAGTACTTC. The J gene is TRBJ2-7, the V gene TRBV29-1; TRBD1 matches at 8 bases. The CDR3 contains 14 residues. Germline lookup yields CDR1 SQVTM and CDR2 ANQGSEA. The junction had 10 bases not matched to a gene; V was cut back by 6 bases and J by 3 bases.

This clonotype turned up a few times. The CDR3 carries no conserved terminal phenylalanine or tryptophan, so it likely arises from a read error. V and J are TRBV19 and TRBJ2-5; D unresolved. Between the trimmed V and J ends, which lost 3 bases and 1 base, there was a span of 18 bases. The CDR3 sequence is 17 residues long. Germline CDR1 LNHDA, CDR2 SQIVND (reference sequence). CDR3 sequence reads: CASSMRRWAGVQETQYL. Written as DNA, the CDR3 is TGTGCCAGTAGTATGCGTCGGTGGGCAGGAGTCCAAGAGACCCAGTACCTC.

The chain couples TRBV20-1 to TRBJ1-4, with D perhaps matching TRBD1 (6 bases). Trimming cost V 2 bases and J 6 bases, with 16 bases left between them. This CDR3 contains 15 residues. Germline CDR1 and CDR2: DFQATT and SNEGSKA (reference sequence). The CDR3 nucleotides are TGCAGTGCTAGAAAGACAGGTTTCGACCATGAAAAACTGTTTTTT. It translates to CSARKTGFDHEKLFF.

Concerning this clonotype: The CDR3 carries no conserved terminal phenylalanine or tryptophan, so it likely arises from a read error. Because the CDR3's place on the DNA is in doubt, the DNA is left out and the CDR3 is given as listed by TCRdb. The chain employs TRBV5-1 and TRBJ1-3. The CDR3 numbers 8 amino acids, ends counted. CDR1 is SGHRS, CDR2 YFSETQ, per germline. CDR3 in amino acids: CASSLKLA.

About this clonotype: At one end the junction does not follow the germline gene, possibly because of a read error. The chain recombines TRBV10-3 with TRBJ1-5; D is ambiguous. From germline, CDR1 is ENHRY and CDR2 SYGVKD. CDR3 length: 16 amino acids. CDR3 loop: CAISELVGSGNQSQHF. CDR3 in DNA: TGTGCCATCAGTGAATTAGTAGGAAGTGGGAATCAGTCCCAGCATTTT.

The rearrangement links TRBV2 to TRBJ1-1, with D perhaps matching TRBD1 (5 bases). The germline V and J ends were trimmed by 7 bases and 0 bases, with 9 bases remaining between them. Germline loops: CDR1 SNHLY, CDR2 FYNNEI. The CDR3 has 13 residues. The CDR3 nucleotides read TGTGCCAGCATAGAGGACATGAACACTGAAGCTTTCTTT. As protein: CASIEDMNTEAFF.

There are many counts of this clonotype. The chain is built from TRBV7-9 and TRBJ1-3; perhaps TRBD1 as D (5 bases). CDR3 length equals 16 residues. Germline V CDR1 and CDR2: SEHNR, FQNEAQ (reference sequence). V was clipped by 1 base and J by 1 base, with 11 bases between them. The CDR3 region has the DNA TGTGCCAGCAGCTTAGAGTTCGGGGGTTCTGGAAACACCATATATTTT. As protein: CASSLEFGGSGNTIYF.

The rearrangement joins TRBV6-5 to TRBJ2-7, with no clear D. From germline, CDR1 is MNHEY and CDR2 SVGAGI. The V end was cut by 2 bases, the J end by 9 bases, with 20 bases between. CDR3 length equals 15 residues. CDR3 region: CASSYSDRYPRGQYF. The CDR3 DNA reads as TGTGCCAGCAGTTACAGCGACCGTTACCCCCGCGGGCAGTACTTC.

The table lists this clonotype with many counts. This rearrangement joins TRBV7-8 to TRBJ1-1, with 9 bases that match TRBD1. The germline V gene has CDR1 SGHVS and CDR2 FQNEAQ. V lost 6 bases to trimming and J lost 0 bases; unmatched junction nucleotides: 5. The CDR3 loop spans 15 amino acids. The CDR3 coding sequence is TGTGCCAGCAGGTCTGGGACAGGGATGAACACTGAAGCTTTCTTT. Translation gives CASRSGTGMNTEAFF.

This clonotype was found many times. The rearrangement joins TRBV9 to TRBJ2-7; 8 bases align to TRBD2. Germline V gives CDR1 SGDLS, CDR2 YYNGEE. The V segment lost 4 bases and the J segment 2 bases; nucleotides outside the gene matches: 5. The CDR3 is made up of 14 amino acids. The CDR3 protein is CASSPGLAPYEQYF. CDR3 in DNA: TGTGCCAGCAGCCCAGGACTAGCCCCCTACGAGCAGTACTTC.

V is TRBV20-1 and J is TRBJ2-7; 12 bases line up with TRBD1. The CDR3 covers 14 residues. The germline CDR1 and CDR2 sequences are DFQATT and SNEGSKA (reference sequence). Losses at the gene ends were 6 bases for V and 7 bases for J; bases not matched to a gene: 10. CDR3 loop: CSAIGDRGLSEQYF. CDR3 in DNA: TGCAGTGCGATCGGGGACAGGGGGCTTTCAGAGCAGTACTTC.

This clonotype was seen many times. V usage is TRBV2 and J usage is TRBJ2-2; 7 bases are shared with TRBD1. This CDR3 has 17 amino acids. Germline loops: CDR1 SNHLY, CDR2 FYNNEI. After removal of 8 bases from V and 5 bases from J, the junction contained 17 bases not matched to a gene. The CDR3 region has the DNA TGTGCCAGCCTTAAACCATTGCAGGGGGAGCGGACCGGGGAGCTGTTTTTT. This translates into CASLKPLQGERTGELFF. The entire variable domain, with the rest obtained from reference TRBV2 and TRBJ2-2, is as follows: EPEVTQTPSHQVTQMGQEVILRCVPISNHLYFYWYRQILGQKVEFLVSFYNNEISEKSEIFDDQFSVERPDGSNFTLKIRSTKLEDSAMYFCASLKPLQGERTGELFFGEGSRLTVL.

This chain uses TRBV29-1 with TRBJ1-2, with D possibly TRBD1 on 5 matching bases. The CDR3 spans 11 residues. In germline, CDR1 is SQVTM, CDR2 ANQGSEA. Trimming shortened V by 5 bases and J by 9 bases, and 13 bases separated the two germline ends. The CDR3 DNA sequence: TGCAGCGTTAGTCGGCGGGGACGCTACACCTTC. Translation: CSVSRRGRYTF.

This clonotype was detected only a few times. The J gene is TRBJ2-7, the V gene TRBV5-1; the D gene is possibly TRBD2 (6 bases). Germline loops: CDR1 SGHRS, CDR2 YFSETQ. The length of the CDR3 is 13 residues. Trimming left V 6 bases short and J 5 bases short, with 15 bases between. The CDR3 protein is CASTNRGRNEQYF. CDR3 coding DNA: TGCGCCAGCACTAACCGGGGGAGGAACGAGCAGTACTTC.

Only a few counts were recorded for this clonotype. The chain is built from TRBV9 and TRBJ2-5; 14 bases fit TRBD2. The length of the CDR3 is 17 residues. J lost 4 bases, V lost 3 bases, and 8 bases had no gene match. Germline CDR1 and CDR2: SGDLS and YYNGEE. The CDR3, as DNA: TGTGCCAGCAGCGGACTCGGGACTAGCGGGGGCTTAGAGACCCAGTACTTC. Its protein is CASSGLGTSGGLETQYF.

A few counts support this clonotype. The chain carries TRBV6-5 and TRBJ1-6, with unresolved D. This CDR3 has 15 residues. V lost 2 bases and J 8 bases, leaving 13 bases between the germline ends. CDR1 and CDR2 from the germline V gene are MNHEY and SVGAGI. CDR3 amino acids: CASSYVRKGDSPLHF. CDR3 DNA: TGTGCCAGCAGTTACGTAAGGAAGGGAGATTCACCCCTCCACTTT.

This chain joins TRBV6-2 or TRBV6-3 and TRBJ1-5; 7 bases are shared with TRBD1. This CDR3 region has 17 residues. Germline V CDR1 and CDR2: MNHEY, SVGEGT. Losses at the gene ends were 5 bases for V and 3 bases for J; bases not matched to a gene: 13. CDR3: CASSPSSGQRHNQPQHF. As DNA, the CDR3 is TGTGCCAGCAGTCCGAGCTCGGGACAGCGTCACAATCAGCCCCAGCATTTT.

V and J are TRBV10-3 and TRBJ2-7; TRBD2 aligns across 11 bases. The length of the CDR3 is 15 residues. V dropped 2 bases and J dropped 7; count of bases not matched to a gene: 7. CDR1 is ENHRY, CDR2 SYGVKD, per germline. The CDR3 here is CAISERLAGPDEQYF. The CDR3 DNA reads as TGTGCCATCAGTGAGCGACTAGCGGGACCGGATGAGCAGTACTTC.

The chain joins TRBV5-1 to TRBJ1-3; a weak D match, TRBD1 (6 bases). Germline lookup yields CDR1 SGHRS and CDR2 YFSETQ. Trimming pared 0 bases from V and 2 bases from J, leaving 9 bases between. The CDR3 sequence is 15 residues long. For the CDR3, the DNA is TGCGCCAGCAGCTTGGGACAGGCGGCTGGAAACACCATATATTTT. Amino acid sequence: CASSLGQAAGNTIYF.

This clonotype has ten or more counts. This chain connects TRBV5-1 to TRBJ2-5; 13 nucleotides agree with TRBD2. The CDR3 spans 16 residues. The trim removed 0 bases at V and 3 bases at J, leaving 2 bases unmatched. Per the germline V gene, CDR1 is SGHRS and CDR2 is YFSETQ. The CDR3 DNA reads as TGCGCCAGCAGCTTGGTCGGACTAGCGGGGGAAGAGACCCAGTACTTC. Its translation: CASSLVGLAGEETQYF.

This clonotype was counted ten times or more. The chain links TRBV9 to TRBJ1-4, with D perhaps matching TRBD1 (5 bases). Germline V gene data show CDR1 as SGDLS and CDR2 as YYNGEE. Trimming took off 3 bases at V and 0 bases at J, with 9 bases between the two ends. CDR3 length: 15 amino acids. This chain's CDR3 is CASSAGQATNEKLFF. The DNA for the CDR3 is TGTGCCAGCAGCGCCGGACAAGCAACTAATGAAAAACTGTTTTTT.

This clonotype has at least ten counts. The V and J genes are TRBV20-1 and TRBJ2-5, with 10 bases matching TRBD2. The trim removed 0 bases at V and 7 bases at J, leaving 11 bases unmatched. Germline V gene data show CDR1 as DFQATT and CDR2 as SNEGSKA (reference sequence). This CDR3 is 16 amino acids long. Here the CDR3 DNA reads TGCAGTGCTAGAGATCCAACTAGCGGGAAGCAATCGACCCAGTACTTC. This gives the protein CSARDPTSGKQSTQYF.

This clonotype appeared many times. The chain has TRBV19 and TRBJ2-7, with D perhaps matching TRBD1 (5 bases). Germline-derived CDR1 and CDR2 are LNHDA and SQIVND (reference sequence). Trimming stripped 3 bases from V and 6 bases from J, with 12 bases between. The CDR3 runs 13 residues. In DNA, the CDR3 is TGTGCCAGTAGTATGGACCCAAGGGGCGAGCAGTACTTC. This sequence encodes CASSMDPRGEQYF.

This clonotype has only a few counts. The chain is built from TRBV5-6 and TRBJ2-5; possibly TRBD1 for D (6 bases). V was trimmed by 0 bases and J by 7 bases, leaving 16 bases between them. This CDR3 contains 15 residues. The germline V gene has CDR1 SGHDT and CDR2 YYEEEE. The CDR3 nucleotides read TGTGCCAGCAGCTTGGTGGGACACCCCCCGGGGACCCAGTACTTC. Translated, it gives CASSLVGHPPGTQYF.

This clonotype was found once. J is TRBJ2-7 and V is TRBV7-2, with TRBD2 matching 7 bases. The CDR3 contains 14 residues. V lost 6 bases to trimming and J lost 4 bases; unmatched junction nucleotides: 9. Germline lookup yields CDR1 SGHTA and CDR2 FQGNSA. This CDR3 reads CASRLTGGKYEQYF. The CDR3 bases are TGTGCCAGCAGGCTAACGGGAGGAAAGTACGAGCAGTACTTC.

Comment on this clonotype: The junction departs from germline at one end; a sequencing error may be responsible. The chain uses TRBV7-2 and TRBJ2-6, with 7 bases matching TRBD1. The CDR3 is made up of 12 amino acids. From germline, CDR1 is SGHTA and CDR2 FQGNSA. The CDR3 DNA sequence: TGCGCCAGCAGACAGGGACGGGGTACTGAAGCTTTC. This sequence encodes CASRQGRGTEAF.

This clonotype was seen only once. One end of the junction fails to match germline, which may point to a read error. The chain is built from TRBV20-1 and TRBJ1-1; 8 positions agree with TRBD1. Per the germline V gene, CDR1 is DFQATT and CDR2 is SNEGSKA (reference sequence). CDR3 size: 11 residues. The CDR3 protein is CSARPTMTGDF. The CDR3 DNA sequence: TGCAGTGCTAGACCGACTATGACAGGGGATTTT.

This clonotype was detected many times. J is TRBJ2-7 and V is TRBV29-1, with D perhaps matching TRBD1 (6 bases). The CDR3 contains 15 residues. V lost 4 bases and J 2 bases, leaving 18 bases between the germline ends. CDR1 and CDR2 (germline): SQVTM, ANQGSEA. CDR3 DNA: TGCAGCGTTGGGGGTTCCGGGGACACACCCTACGAGCAGTACTTC. Protein sequence: CSVGGSGDTPYEQYF.